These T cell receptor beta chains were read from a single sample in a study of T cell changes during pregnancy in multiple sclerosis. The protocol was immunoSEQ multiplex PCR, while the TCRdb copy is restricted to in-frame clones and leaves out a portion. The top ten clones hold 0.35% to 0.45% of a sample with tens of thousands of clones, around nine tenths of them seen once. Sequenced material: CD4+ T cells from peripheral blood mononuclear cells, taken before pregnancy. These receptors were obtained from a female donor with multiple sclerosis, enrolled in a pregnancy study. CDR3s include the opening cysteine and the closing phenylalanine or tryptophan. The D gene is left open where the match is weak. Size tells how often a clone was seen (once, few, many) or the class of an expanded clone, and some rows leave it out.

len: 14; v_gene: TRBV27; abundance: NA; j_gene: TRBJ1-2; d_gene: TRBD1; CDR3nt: TGTGCCAGCAGTTTGGGACAGCCTAACTATGGCTACACCTTC; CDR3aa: CASSLGQPNYGYTF
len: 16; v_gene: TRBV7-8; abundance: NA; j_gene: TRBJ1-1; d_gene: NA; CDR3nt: TGTGCCAGCAGCTTATTAAGTGTAGGGGCGCACACTGAAGCTTTCTTT; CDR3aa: CASSLLSVGAHTEAFF
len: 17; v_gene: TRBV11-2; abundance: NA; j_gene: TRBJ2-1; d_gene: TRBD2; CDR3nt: TGTGCCAGCAGCTTGGAGGGACTAGGGGATTTTGGCAATGAGCAGTTCTTC; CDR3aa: CASSLEGLGDFGNEQFF
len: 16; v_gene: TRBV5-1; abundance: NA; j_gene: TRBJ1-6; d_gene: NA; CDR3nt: TGCGCCAGCAGCAGGGACCTAGGGGGTAGCAATTCACCCCTCCACTTT; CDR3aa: CASSRDLGGSNSPLHF
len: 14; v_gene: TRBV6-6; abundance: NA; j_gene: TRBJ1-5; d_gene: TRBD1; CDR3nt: TGTGCCAGCAGTGACAGGGAGTTCAATCAGCCCCAGCATTTT; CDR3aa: CASSDREFNQPQHF
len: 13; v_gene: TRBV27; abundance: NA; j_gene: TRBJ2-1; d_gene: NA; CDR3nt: TGTGCCAGCAGTTTCTCAGCCTACAATGAGCAGTTCTTC; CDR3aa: CASSFSAYNEQFF
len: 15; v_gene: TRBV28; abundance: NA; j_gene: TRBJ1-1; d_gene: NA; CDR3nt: TGTGCCAGCAGTTTAGCCGGAACAGGGAACACTGAAGCTTTCTTT; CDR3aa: CASSLAGTGNTEAFF
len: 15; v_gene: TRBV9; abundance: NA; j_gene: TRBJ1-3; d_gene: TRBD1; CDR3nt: TGTGCCAGCAGCGGGGCAGGGGGTTCTGGAAACACCATATATTTT; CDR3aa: CASSGAGGSGNTIYF
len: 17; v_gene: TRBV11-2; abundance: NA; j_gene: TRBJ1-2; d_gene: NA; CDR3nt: TGTGCCAGCAGCTTACGGGGCGAACAGGGAGTTCTCGGTGGCTACACCTTC; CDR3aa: CASSLRGEQGVLGGYTF
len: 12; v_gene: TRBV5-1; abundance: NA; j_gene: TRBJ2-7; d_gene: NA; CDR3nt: TGCGCCAGCAGCTTGGATCTTTACGAGCAGTACTTC; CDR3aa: CASSLDLYEQYF
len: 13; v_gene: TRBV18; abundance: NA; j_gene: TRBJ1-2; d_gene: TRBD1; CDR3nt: TGTGCCAGCTCACCCGACAGGGACGGTGGCTACACCTTC; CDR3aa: CASSPDRDGGYTF
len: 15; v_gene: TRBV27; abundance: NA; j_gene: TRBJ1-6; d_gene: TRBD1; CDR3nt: TGTGCCAGCAGTTTTTCCGGGACAGGGTTTTCACCCCTCCACTTT; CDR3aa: CASSFSGTGFSPLHF
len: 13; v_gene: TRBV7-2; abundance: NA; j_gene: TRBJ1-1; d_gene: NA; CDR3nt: TGTGCCAGCAGCCCCCATCTGAACACTGAAGCTTTCTTT; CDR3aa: CASSPHLNTEAFF
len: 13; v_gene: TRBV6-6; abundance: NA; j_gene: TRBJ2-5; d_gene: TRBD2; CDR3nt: TGTGCCAGCAGCAGAGCGGGGGTTGAGACCCAGTACTTC; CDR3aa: CASSRAGVETQYF
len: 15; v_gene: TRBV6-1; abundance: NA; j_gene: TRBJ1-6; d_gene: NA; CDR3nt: TGTGCCAGCAGTGAACAGGGAGGGAGAGGGTCACCCCTCCACTTT; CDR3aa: CASSEQGGRGSPLHF
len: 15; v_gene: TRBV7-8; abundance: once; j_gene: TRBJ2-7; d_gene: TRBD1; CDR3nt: TGTGCCAGCAGCAAGGGACAGCCCGTTTCCTACGAGCAGTACTTC; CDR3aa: CASSKGQPVSYEQYF
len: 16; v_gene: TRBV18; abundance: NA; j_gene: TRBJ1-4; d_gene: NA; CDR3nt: TGTGCCAGCTCACAATTGTCCGCGGGAACTAATGAAAAACTGTTTTTT; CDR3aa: CASSQLSAGTNEKLFF
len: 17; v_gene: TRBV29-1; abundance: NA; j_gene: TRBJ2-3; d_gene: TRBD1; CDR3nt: TGCAGCGTTGCGAAGGGGGCAGGTGTCTCTAGCACAGATACGCAGTATTTT; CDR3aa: CSVAKGAGVSSTDTQYF
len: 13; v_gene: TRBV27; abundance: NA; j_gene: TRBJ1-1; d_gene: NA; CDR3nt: TGTGCCAGCAGTTTCAGGGGGAACACTGAAGCTTTCTTT; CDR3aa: CASSFRGNTEAFF
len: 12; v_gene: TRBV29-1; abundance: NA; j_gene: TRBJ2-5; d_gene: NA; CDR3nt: TGCAGCGTTGTAGCAGGGGGGGAGACCCAGTACTTC; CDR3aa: CSVVAGGETQYF
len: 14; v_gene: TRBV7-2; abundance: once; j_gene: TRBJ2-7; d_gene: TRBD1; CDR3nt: TGTGCCAGCAGCTTCCGGGACAGGAATTACGAGCAGTACTTC; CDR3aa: CASSFRDRNYEQYF
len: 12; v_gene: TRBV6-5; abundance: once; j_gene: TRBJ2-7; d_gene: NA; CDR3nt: TGTGCCAGCAGTTCTCGGTTCCACGAGCAGTACTTC; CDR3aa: CASSSRFHEQYF
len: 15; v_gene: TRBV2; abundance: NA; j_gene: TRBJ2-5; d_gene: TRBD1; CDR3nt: TGTGCCAGCAGTGTCGGTAAAGGGGGCGCAGGGACCCAGTACTTC; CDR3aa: CASSVGKGGAGTQYF
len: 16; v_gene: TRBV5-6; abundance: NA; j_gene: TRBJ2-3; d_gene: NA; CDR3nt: TGTGCCAGCAGCCTACGGACTACCGCGGCCACAGATACGCAGTATTTT; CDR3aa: CASSLRTTAATDTQYF
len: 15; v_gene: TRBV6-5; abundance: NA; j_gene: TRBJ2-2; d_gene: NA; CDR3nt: TGTGCCAGCAGTTACTCGGGGCAGAACACCGGGGAGCTGTTTTTT; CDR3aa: CASSYSGQNTGELFF
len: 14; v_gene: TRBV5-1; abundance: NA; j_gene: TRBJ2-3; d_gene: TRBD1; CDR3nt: TGCGCCAGCAGCCGACAGGGGATCACAGATACGCAGTATTTT; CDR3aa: CASSRQGITDTQYF
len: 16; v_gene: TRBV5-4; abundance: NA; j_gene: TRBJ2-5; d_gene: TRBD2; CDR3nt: TGTGCCAGCAGCTTGTCGGGAGCGGGAGCCGGGAAGACCCAGTACTTC; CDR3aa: CASSLSGAGAGKTQYF
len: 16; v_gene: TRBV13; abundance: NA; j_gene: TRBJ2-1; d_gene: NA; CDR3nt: TGTGCCAGCAGCCCCAGAAGAGGGGGGGACTACAATGAGCAGTTCTTC; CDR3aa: CASSPRRGGDYNEQFF